These 28 T cell receptor beta chains originate from one sample sequenced in a study of T cells in Graves' hyperthyroidism and ophthalmopathy. What was amplified from RNA transcripts were TCR beta CDR3 regions. A first-round RT-PCR of the TCR CDR3 used the HTBI primer set. TCRdb re-analysed the multiplex PCR reads in MiXCR, keeping a single row per CDR3 protein. The sample shows hundreds of thousands of distinct CDR3 sequences, 20% to 30% of them seen only once. Sequenced: blood. These receptors were collected from a man in his fifties or sixties with Graves' hyperthyroidism.

The chain has TRBV6-1 and TRBJ1-4; 9 bases fit TRBD1. V gave up 5 bases and J gave up 8 bases; unmatched junction bases: 12. Per the germline V gene, CDR1 is MNHNS and CDR2 is SASEGT. The length of the CDR3 is 16 residues. The CDR3 protein is CASSYRTGGAGEKLFF. The CDR3 DNA sequence: TGTGCCAGCAGTTACCGTACAGGGGGCGCGGGCGAAAAACTGTTTTTT.

V and J are TRBV7-8 and TRBJ2-3; D may be TRBD1 or TRBD2 (6 bases each). This CDR3 region has 13 residues. Between the trimmed V and J ends, which lost 6 bases and 4 bases, there was a span of 11 bases. Germline V gene lookup returns CDR1 SGHVS and CDR2 FQNEAQ. The CDR3 coding sequence is TGTGCCAGCAGAGGGGGGATCTCAGATACGCAGTATTTT. It is translated as CASRGGISDTQYF.

V gene TRBV6-2 or TRBV6-3 combines with J gene TRBJ2-3; possibly TRBD2 for D (5 bases). Germline-derived CDR1 and CDR2 are MNHEY and SVGEGT. Trimming removed 0 bases from V and 0 bases from J, with 7 bases in between. CDR3 length equals 15 residues. CDR3 region: CASSYSPSSTDTQYF. CDR3 sequence (DNA): TGTGCCAGCAGTTACTCTCCTAGCAGCACAGATACGCAGTATTTT.

This clonotype was counted only a few times. This chain uses TRBV9 with TRBJ1-5; 7 bases line up with TRBD1. Unmatched junction bases numbered 8, after V lost 0 bases and J lost 5 bases. The CDR3 totals 16 residues. Looked up from germline, CDR1 is SGDLS and CDR2 is YYNGEE. The CDR3 loop reads CASSVGLGGGDQPQHF. DNA for the CDR3: TGTGCCAGCAGCGTAGGTCTGGGAGGGGGCGATCAGCCCCAGCATTTT.

This clonotype was found a few times. This chain uses TRBV12-3 or TRBV12-4 with TRBJ2-7, with 9 bases identical to TRBD2. CDR3 length equals 13 residues. J lost 6 bases, V lost 8 bases, and 8 bases had no gene match. DNA of the CDR3: TGTGCCAGCGGGGAGGGACTAGCTATCGAGCAGTACTTC. Translation: CASGEGLAIEQYF.

The rearrangement links TRBV29-1 to TRBJ2-7; TRBD2 matches at 7 bases. V dropped 5 bases and J dropped 0; count of bases not matched to a gene: 13. Germline assignment: CDR1 SQVTM and CDR2 ANQGSEA. There are 16 residues in the CDR3. Here the CDR3 DNA reads TGCAGCGTTATCAAATCTTTCGGCGGGAGCTCCTACGAGCAGTACTTC. It translates to CSVIKSFGGSSYEQYF.

This clonotype showed up many times. V is TRBV2 and J is TRBJ2-7, with D perhaps TRBD1 or TRBD2 (7 bases each). V lost 8 bases and J 2 bases, leaving 13 bases between the germline ends. Germline V lookup: CDR1 SNHLY, CDR2 FYNNEI. CDR3 length equals 13 residues. The CDR3 protein is CASGGDRTYEQYF. The CDR3 bases are TGTGCCAGCGGGGGGGACAGAACCTACGAGCAGTACTTC.

A few counts support this clonotype. The chain is built from TRBV29-1 and TRBJ1-1; D is ambiguous. V lost 4 bases and J lost 3, with 6 bases in between. This CDR3 spans 11 amino acids. Germline lookup yields CDR1 SQVTM and CDR2 ANQGSEA. CDR3 coding DNA: TGCAGCGTTGCGACCGACACTGAAGCTTTCTTT. Protein: CSVATDTEAFF.

The rearrangement links TRBV18 to TRBJ2-1, with TRBD2 matching 11 bases. The germline gives CDR1 KGHSH, CDR2 LQKENI. The CDR3 loop spans 16 amino acids. The trim removed 0 bases at V and 9 bases at J, leaving 7 bases unmatched. CDR3 sequence: CASSPPVSGRAVEQFF. Here the CDR3 DNA reads TGTGCCAGCTCACCACCGGTTAGCGGGAGGGCCGTTGAGCAGTTCTTC.

This chain links TRBV2 with TRBJ2-3, with 8 bases aligning to TRBD1. Germline CDR1 is SNHLY and CDR2 is FYNNEI. The CDR3 contains 16 residues. After removal of 4 bases from V and 4 bases from J, the junction contained 10 bases not matched to a gene. The CDR3 bases are TGTGCCAGCAGTGCCGACAGGGGCCGCTTGGCAGATACGCAGTATTTT. Residues: CASSADRGRLADTQYF.

This clonotype was counted once. This CDR3 fails to terminate in the conserved phenylalanine or tryptophan, so it likely reflects a read error. J is TRBJ2-7 and V is TRBV9, with D perhaps matching TRBD1 (6 bases). Germline V CDR1 and CDR2: SGDLS, YYNGEE. This CDR3 region has 15 residues. Between the trimmed V and J ends, which lost 2 bases and 1 base, there was a span of 13 bases. The CDR3 bases are TGTGCCAGCAGCGTGGACAGTAACCCGTCCTACGAGCAGTACTCC. Translating gives CASSVDSNPSYEQYS.

This rearrangement joins TRBV18 to TRBJ1-5; 8 bases are a match to TRBD1. Germline CDR1 is KGHSH and CDR2 is LQKENI. The CDR3 consists of 16 residues. V lost 6 bases and J lost 0; bases outside the gene matches: 7. CDR3 residues: CASSRQGASSNQPQHF. The CDR3 DNA is TGTGCCAGCTCGCGCCAGGGGGCATCTAGCAATCAGCCCCAGCATTTT.

This clonotype was observed at least ten times. The chain has TRBV5-1 and TRBJ2-1; D is possibly TRBD2 (5 bases). This CDR3 has 15 residues. The germline V and J ends were trimmed by 2 bases and 0 bases, with 9 bases remaining between them. CDR1 is SGHRS, CDR2 YFSETQ, per germline. The CDR3 DNA sequence: TGCGCCAGCAGCTTAGCGGAAAGCTCCTACAATGAGCAGTTCTTC. Its translation: CASSLAESSYNEQFF.

In regard to this clonotype: It may be a read error: a sequence one base away is much more abundant. The J gene is TRBJ2-5, the V gene TRBV11-2, with a possible D match to TRBD1 (5 bases). Germline V gene lookup returns CDR1 SGHAT and CDR2 FQNNGV. This CDR3 comprises 15 residues. CDR3 loop: CASSLVYQGQETQCF. CDR3 nucleotides: TGTGCCAGCAGCTTAGTTTACCAGGGCCAAGAGACCCAGTGCTTC.

This clonotype occurred many times. The rearrangement uses TRBV3-1 and TRBJ2-1, with D unclear. Germline-derived CDR1 and CDR2 are LGHDT and YNNKEL (reference sequence). V lost 1 base and J lost 8, with 6 bases in between. This CDR3 contains 12 residues. CDR3 coding DNA: TGTGCCAGCAGCCAAGTTGTGCATGAGCAGTTCTTC. This codes for CASSQVVHEQFF.

This clonotype occurred many times. The chain couples TRBV2 to TRBJ2-5; 10 positions match TRBD2. The CDR3 extends over 15 amino acids. Germline CDR1 is SNHLY and CDR2 is FYNNEI. Trimming took 7 bases from V and 6 from J; bases not matched to a gene: 11. The CDR3 bases are TGTGCCAGCAAGGACATAGCGGGAGGCGGCAAGACCCAGTACTTC. Its translation is CASKDIAGGGKTQYF. The variable domain in full, with the rest retrieved from reference TRBV2 and TRBJ2-5, is EPEVTQTPSHQVTQMGQEVILRCVPISNHLYFYWYRQILGQKVEFLVSFYNNEISEKSEIFDDQFSVERPDGSNFTLKIRSTKLEDSAMYFCASKDIAGGGKTQYFGPGTRLLVL.

The rearrangement joins TRBV5-6 to TRBJ1-3; D unresolved. This CDR3 comprises 15 residues. Trimming left V 2 bases short and J 4 bases short, with 13 bases between. Germline CDR1 SGHDT, CDR2 YYEEEE. The CDR3 here is CASSFRGSRGNTIYF. DNA for the CDR3: TGTGCCAGCAGCTTTAGAGGGTCCAGAGGAAACACCATATATTTT.

Only a few counts were recorded for this clonotype. The V and J genes are TRBV29-1 and TRBJ2-7; D remains unclear. The germline V gene has CDR1 SQVTM and CDR2 ANQGSEA. CDR3 length: 14 residues. V dropped 4 bases and J dropped 0 bases, with 13 bases sitting between them. The CDR3 region is CSVGVGLSSYEQYF. In DNA, the CDR3 is TGCAGCGTTGGCGTGGGGTTGAGCTCCTACGAGCAGTACTTC.

A few counts support this clonotype. The V and J genes are TRBV7-9 and TRBJ2-3, with a possible D match to TRBD2 (6 bases). Germline V gives CDR1 SEHNR, CDR2 FQNEAQ (reference sequence). V was clipped by 4 bases and J by 4 bases, with 18 bases between them. The CDR3 contains 16 residues. The CDR3 sequence: CASSSVAGPRADTQYF. The CDR3 DNA reads as TGTGCCAGCAGCTCGGTCGCGGGGCCGAGGGCAGATACGCAGTATTTT.

This clonotype was picked up many times. The chain employs TRBV29-1 and TRBJ1-1; 7 bases fit TRBD1. The CDR3 is 15 residues long. Germline trimming cut 1 base from V and 5 bases from J; bases unmatched to any gene: 10. Germline CDR1 is SQVTM and CDR2 is ANQGSEA. In DNA form, the CDR3 reads TGCAGCGTTGAAGCGACAGGGAAGTTCGGGACTGAAGCTTTCTTT. Residues: CSVEATGKFGTEAFF.

This clonotype has just a few counts. This chain links TRBV7-6 with TRBJ2-2; D gene ambiguous. The V gene lost 7 bases and the J gene lost 5 bases, with 20 bases spanning the gap. The CDR3 is 16 amino acids. The germline V gene has CDR1 SGHVS and CDR2 FNYEAQ. In nucleotides, the CDR3 is TGTGCCAGCAACCCTTCGGCGACCGTTCGGACCGGGGAGCTGTTTTTT. This encodes CASNPSATVRTGELFF.

The rearrangement uses TRBV7-9 and TRBJ1-2; TRBD1 agrees at 7 bases. The CDR3 sequence is 15 residues long. V gave up 3 bases and J gave up 6 bases; unmatched junction bases: 10. The germline CDR1 and CDR2 sequences are SEHNR and FQNEAQ (reference sequence). The CDR3 DNA reads as TGTGCCAGCAGCTTGCACGGACAGGACTATCATGGCTACACCTTC. Translated, it gives CASSLHGQDYHGYTF.

This clonotype was seen more than once but under ten times. The rearrangement joins TRBV28 to TRBJ1-5; 8 bases agree with TRBD1. The V gene's germline CDR1 is MDHEN and CDR2 SYDVKM. With 6 bases clipped from V and 1 base from J, the junction kept 5 bases outside the gene matches. The CDR3 runs to 15 residues. CDR3: CASSRQGRSNQPQHF. CDR3 coding DNA: TGTGCCAGCAGCAGACAGGGGCGCAGCAATCAGCCCCAGCATTTT.

This clonotype was recorded at least ten times. The chain uses TRBV11-2 and TRBJ2-1; D is possibly TRBD1 or TRBD2 (5 bases each). Germline loops: CDR1 SGHAT, CDR2 FQNNGV. V was clipped by 1 base and J by 4 bases, with 17 bases between them. The CDR3 is 17 residues long. CDR3 loop: CASSLARGLAEYNEQFF. For the CDR3, the DNA is TGTGCCAGCAGCTTAGCTCGGGGCTTGGCAGAATACAATGAGCAGTTCTTC.

V usage is TRBV29-1 and J usage is TRBJ2-5, with D perhaps TRBD1 (6 bases). In germline, CDR1 is SQVTM, CDR2 ANQGSEA. The CDR3 is 12 residues long. With 7 bases removed from V and 4 bases from J, the gap between germline ends came to 13 bases. The CDR3 DNA follows: TGCAGCGCGTCCAGGGGTCGAGAGACCCAGTACTTC. Translated: CSASRGRETQYF.

The genes are TRBV6-1 and TRBJ2-1, with D perhaps assigned TRBD1 or TRBD2 (6 bases each). Trimming removed 5 bases from V and 5 bases from J, with 16 bases in between. The CDR3 runs to 15 residues. Germline values: CDR1 MNHNS, CDR2 SASEGT. CDR3 sequence reads: CASSKQGLDNNEQFF. The CDR3 nucleotides are TGTGCCAGCAGTAAACAGGGACTCGACAACAATGAGCAGTTCTTC.

The V and J genes are TRBV12-3 or TRBV12-4 and TRBJ2-7, with D unclear. The CDR3 extends over 14 amino acids. The germline V and J ends were trimmed by 5 bases and 8 bases, with 19 bases remaining between them. The CDR3 DNA reads TGTGCCAGCAGTAAAGACGCCCTCGAGAGCAAGCAGTACTTC. It translates to CASSKDALESKQYF.

There are a few counts of this clonotype. J is TRBJ2-2 and V is TRBV29-1, with 13 bases aligning to TRBD2. The CDR3 has 14 residues. V gave up 6 bases and J gave up 6 bases; unmatched junction bases: 4. Germline CDR1 SQVTM, CDR2 ANQGSEA. CDR3 region: CSVETSGRPGELFF. In DNA, the CDR3 is TGCAGCGTCGAGACTAGCGGGAGGCCCGGGGAGCTGTTTTTT.